This entry lists 10 T cell receptor beta chains sequenced from one sample in a study of cytomegalovirus exposure and HLA in healthy donors. The PCR employed 60 Vbeta primers together with 13 Jbeta primers. This table comes from immunoSEQ multiplex PCR, and its TCRdb copy is limited to in-frame clones, with some not included. Counted here are roughly 110,000 clones, over 60% occurring once; the ten biggest clones make up under 3.5%. Material: PBMCs. These receptors came from a female donor in good health and CMV-seronegative.

The V and J genes are TRBV27 and TRBJ1-4, with 8 bases identical to TRBD1. This CDR3 has 15 residues. Germline assignment: CDR1 MNHEY and CDR2 SMNVEV (reference sequence). J gave up 8 bases and V 6 bases, and 11 bases lay outside the gene matches. CDR3 loop: CASRSAGGAGEKLFF. DNA of the CDR3: TGTGCCAGCAGGTCGGCAGGGGGCGCGGGGGAAAAACTGTTTTTT.

This chain joins TRBV7-3 and TRBJ2-1, with 9 nucleotides matching TRBD2. CDR3 length: 15 amino acids. Germline loops: CDR1 SGHTA, CDR2 FQGTGA. With V trimmed by 5 bases and J by 9 bases, 11 bases remained unmatched. The CDR3, as DNA: TGTGCCAGCAGCCCTTATAGCGGGGGCCTCCCTGAGCAGTTCTTC. Translating gives CASSPYSGGLPEQFF.

The V call is TRBV21-1, the J call TRBJ2-7; the table calls TRBD2, which could not be checked here. TRBV21-1 is a recognized pseudogene. This CDR3 has 20 amino acids. Written as DNA, the CDR3 is TGTGCCAGCAGCAATTCGGAACGGCTAGCGGGGGCGGCATACACCTACGAGCAGTACTTC. Amino acids: CASSNSERLAGAAYTYEQYF.

The V call is TRBV19, the J call TRBJ1-6; D call uncertain. Germline-derived CDR1 and CDR2 are LNHDA and SQIVND (reference sequence). Trimming removed 0 bases from V and 13 bases from J, with 10 bases in between. The CDR3 contains 13 residues. The CDR3 nucleotides are TGTGCCAGTAGTATAGAATCCGGAGGTCCCCTCCACTTT. This codes for CASSIESGGPLHF. The full variable domain, rest sourced from reference TRBV19 and TRBJ1-6, is DGGITQSPKYLFRKEGQNVTLSCEQNLNHDAMYWYRQDPGQGLRLIYYSQIVNDFQKGDIAEGYSVSREKKESFPLTVTSAQKNPTAFYLCASSIESGGPLHFGNGTRLTVT.

In this sample, this clone turned up once. The rearrangement links TRBV2 to TRBJ2-5; 11 nucleotides match TRBD2. J was trimmed by 5 bases and V by 2 bases; bases with no gene match: 4. The CDR3 runs to 15 residues. Germline V gives CDR1 SNHLY, CDR2 FYNNEI. CDR3: CASSELAGGDETQYF. CDR3 nucleotides: TGTGCCAGCAGTGAACTAGCGGGGGGAGATGAGACCCAGTACTTC. The full variable domain, rest sourced from reference TRBV2 and TRBJ2-5, is EPEVTQTPSHQVTQMGQEVILRCVPISNHLYFYWYRQILGQKVEFLVSFYNNEISEKSEIFDDQFSVERPDGSNFTLKIRSTKLEDSAMYFCASSELAGGDETQYFGPGTRLLVL.

The sample holds one count of this clone. CDR3 protein: CASSGGQAGETQYF. CDR3 coding DNA: TGTGCCAGCAGCGGGGGACAGGCGGGAGAGACCCAGTACTTC. The chain is built from TRBV9 and TRBJ2-5, with 8 bases fitting TRBD1. CDR1 and CDR2 (germline): SGDLS, YYNGEE. The CDR3 is 14 residues long. J was trimmed by 4 bases and V by 3 bases; bases with no gene match: 5.

This chain connects TRBV9 to TRBJ2-7; 7 bases match TRBD2. The CDR3 covers 12 residues. From germline, CDR1 is SGDLS and CDR2 YYNGEE. V dropped 10 bases and J dropped 6; count of bases not matched to a gene: 10. The CDR3 DNA reads TGTGCCTCAGGGCAGGGAGGGGTCGAGCAGTACTTC. Amino acid sequence: CASGQGGVEQYF. Full variable domain (missing parts from reference TRBV9 and TRBJ2-7): DSGVTQTPKHLITATGQRVTLRCSPRSGDLSVYWYQQSLDQGLQFLIQYYNGEERAKGNILERFSAQQFPDLHSELNLSSLELGDSALYFCASGQGGVEQYFGPGTRLTVT.

There are a few counts of this clone. This chain links TRBV6-5 with TRBJ1-4; possible D gene TRBD1, 5 bases. V gave up 5 bases and J gave up 0 bases, with 10 bases separating them. Germline V gene sequence: CDR1 MNHEY, CDR2 SVGAGI. This CDR3 comprises 15 residues. In DNA, the CDR3 is TGTGCCAGCAGTGGTAGGGGTGCAACTAATGAAAAACTGTTTTTT. Protein: CASSGRGATNEKLFF.

This clone showed up just once. The chain recombines TRBV7-2 with TRBJ2-2; a possible D gene is TRBD1 (6 bases). The CDR3 loop spans 14 amino acids. CDR1 and CDR2 (germline): SGHTA, FQGNSA. The germline V and J ends were trimmed by 4 bases and 9 bases, with 15 bases remaining between them. The CDR3 here is CASSSGVPSRELFF. CDR3 nucleotide sequence: TGTGCCAGCAGCTCAGGGGTGCCCTCCCGGGAGCTGTTTTTT.

In its sample, this clone was seen a few times. The chain employs TRBV30 and TRBJ1-4; D unclear. CDR1 is GTSNPN and CDR2 is SVGIG in the germline V gene (reference sequence). The CDR3 totals 13 residues. V dropped 7 bases and J dropped 4 bases, with 13 bases sitting between them. CDR3 DNA: TGTGCCTTTACGGGTGGAAATAATGAAAAACTGTTTTTT. The encoded protein is CAFTGGNNEKLFF. The full variable domain, completed using reference TRBV30 and TRBJ1-4, is SQTIHQWPATLVQPVGSPLSLECTVEGTSNPNLYWYRQAAGRGLQLLFYSVGIGQISSEVPQNLSASRPQDRQFILSSKKLLLSDSGFYLCAFTGGNNEKLFFGSGTQLSVL.